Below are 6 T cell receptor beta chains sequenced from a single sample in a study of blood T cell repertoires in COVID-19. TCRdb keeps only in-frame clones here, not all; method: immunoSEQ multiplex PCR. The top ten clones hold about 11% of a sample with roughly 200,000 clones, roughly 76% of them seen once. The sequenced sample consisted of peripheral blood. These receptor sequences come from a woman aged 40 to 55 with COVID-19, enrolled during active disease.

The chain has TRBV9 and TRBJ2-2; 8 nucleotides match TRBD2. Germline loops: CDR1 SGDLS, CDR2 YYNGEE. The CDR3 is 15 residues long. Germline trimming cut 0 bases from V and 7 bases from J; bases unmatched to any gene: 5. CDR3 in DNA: TGTGCCAGCAGCGTAGAGGGCGGGACTAGCGGGGAGCTGTTTTTT. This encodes CASSVEGGTSGELFF. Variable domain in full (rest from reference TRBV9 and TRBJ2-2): DSGVTQTPKHLITATGQRVTLRCSPRSGDLSVYWYQQSLDQGLQFLIQYYNGEERAKGNILERFSAQQFPDLHSELNLSSLELGDSALYFCASSVEGGTSGELFFGEGSRLTVL.

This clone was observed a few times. DNA for the CDR3: TGTGCCAGCAGACTAGCGGGAGAGCAGTACTTC. It encodes CASRLAGEQYF. This chain uses TRBV27 with TRBJ2-7, with 10 nucleotides matching TRBD2. This CDR3 has 11 amino acids. With 6 bases clipped from V and 7 bases from J, the junction kept 0 bases outside the gene matches. Germline V gives CDR1 MNHEY, CDR2 SMNVEV (reference sequence).

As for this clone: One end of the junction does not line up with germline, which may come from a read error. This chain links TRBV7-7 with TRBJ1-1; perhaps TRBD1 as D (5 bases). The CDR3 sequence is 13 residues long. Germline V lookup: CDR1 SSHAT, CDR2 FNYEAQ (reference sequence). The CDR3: CASSQTVNTEAFF. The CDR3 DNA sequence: TGTGCTAGCAGCCAGACAGTAAACACTGAAGCTTTCTTT.

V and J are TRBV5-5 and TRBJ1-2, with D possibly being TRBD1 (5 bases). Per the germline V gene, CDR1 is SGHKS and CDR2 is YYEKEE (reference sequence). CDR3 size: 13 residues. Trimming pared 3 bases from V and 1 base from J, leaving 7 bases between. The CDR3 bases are TGTGCCAGCAGCTCCGGGGGTAACTATGGCTACACCTTC. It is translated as CASSSGGNYGYTF. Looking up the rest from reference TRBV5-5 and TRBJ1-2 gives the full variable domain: DAGVTQSPTHLIKTRGQQVTLRCSPISGHKSVSWYQQVLGQGPQFIFQYYEKEERGRGNFPDRFSARQFPNYSSELNVNALLLGDSALYLCASSSGGNYGYTFGSGTRLTVV.

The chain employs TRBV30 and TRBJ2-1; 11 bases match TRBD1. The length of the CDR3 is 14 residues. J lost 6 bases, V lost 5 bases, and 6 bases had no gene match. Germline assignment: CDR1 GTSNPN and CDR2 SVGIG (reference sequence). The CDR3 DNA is TGTGCCTGGGGAGGACAGGGGGCCGGCAATGAGCAGTTCTTC. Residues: CAWGGQGAGNEQFF.

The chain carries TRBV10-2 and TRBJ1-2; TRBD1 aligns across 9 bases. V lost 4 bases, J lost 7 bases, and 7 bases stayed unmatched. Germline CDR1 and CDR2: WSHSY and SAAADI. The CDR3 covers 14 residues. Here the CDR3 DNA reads TGCGCCAGCAGTGGGGACAGGGTGGCGAGTGGCTACACCTTC. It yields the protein CASSGDRVASGYTF.